These 18 T cell receptor beta chains were sequenced from one sample in a study of metastatic and nonmetastatic thyroid tumors. Ahead of thyroid surgery, no patient had received treatment of any kind. TCRdb called clones again from the PCR reads with MiXCR. The sample shows some 32,000 clones, around 20% of them seen only once. The sample comprised blood. These receptors were collected from a female donor with papillary thyroid cancer or a benign thyroid nodule (not recorded which). Some clones in this sample may be carry-over from other donors' samples.

The rearrangement links TRBV19 to TRBJ1-1; tentatively, D is TRBD1 (5 bases). This CDR3 is 13 amino acids long. Germline lookup yields CDR1 LNHDA and CDR2 SQIVND (reference sequence). The V end lost 5 bases, the J end lost 4 bases, and 11 bases lay between the germline ends. As DNA, the CDR3 is TGTGCCAGTAGTTCAGGGAGTCGCACTGAAGCTTTCTTT. Protein sequence: CASSSGSRTEAFF.

This clone was found many times. The chain recombines TRBV19 with TRBJ1-5; 7 bases line up with TRBD1. Germline CDR1 reads LNHDA; CDR2 reads SQIVND (reference sequence). V shed 4 bases, J shed 6 bases, and the junction held 3 bases outside the gene matches. The CDR3 has 13 amino acids. The CDR3 nucleotides read TGTGCCAGTAGTAAACAGGGGACTCAGCCCCAGCATTTT. This translates into CASSKQGTQPQHF.

In this sample, this clone is medium-sized. The chain uses TRBV11-2 and TRBJ2-7; the D gene is possibly TRBD2 (5 bases). Per germline, CDR1 SGHAT and CDR2 FQNNGV. V was clipped by 4 bases and J by 3 bases, with 19 bases between them. The CDR3 has 16 amino acids. The CDR3 DNA follows: TGTGCCAGCAGCTCGGAACTAGACGAAATAAACTACGAGCAGTACTTC. Amino acids: CASSSELDEINYEQYF.

This clone was observed many times. The rearrangement uses TRBV2 and TRBJ2-3; 7 bases are shared with TRBD2. This CDR3 contains 14 residues. Trimming took 7 bases from V and 1 from J; bases not matched to a gene: 5. The germline V gene encodes CDR1 SNHLY and CDR2 FYNNEI. The DNA for the CDR3 is TGTGCCAGCATCCTGGGGGGGGGCACAGATACGCAGTATTTT. This translates into CASILGGGTDTQYF.

In its sample, this clone was seen a few times. The chain links TRBV24-1 to TRBJ1-5; 7 bases line up with TRBD1. The V gene end was trimmed by 6 bases and the J gene end by 12 bases; junction bases not matched to a gene: 10. This CDR3 is built from 13 residues. Looked up from germline, CDR1 is KGHDR and CDR2 is SFDVKD. CDR3 DNA: TGTGCCACCAGTCGTGACCCGACAGGGCTCCAGCATTTT. This encodes CATSRDPTGLQHF.

This clone has more than one count but fewer than ten. The chain has TRBV5-4 and TRBJ2-3; 8 bases fit TRBD2. The length of the CDR3 is 15 residues. Trimming at V came to 2 bases and at J to 4 bases, leaving 6 bases not matched to a gene. Germline values: CDR1 SGHNT, CDR2 YYREEE (reference sequence). CDR3 coding DNA: TGTGCCAGCAGCTTTCCGGGGGGGGTGGCAGATACGCAGTATTTT. This codes for CASSFPGGVADTQYF.

Relative to its sample, this clone is medium-sized. The chain has TRBV7-2 and TRBJ2-1; the D gene is possibly TRBD2 (5 bases). Per germline, CDR1 SGHTA and CDR2 FQGNSA. Trimming removed 5 bases from V and 0 bases from J, with 20 bases in between. The CDR3 is made up of 18 amino acids. CDR3: CASSQLWETQSSYNEQFF. The CDR3 nucleotides are TGTGCCAGCAGCCAGCTCTGGGAGACTCAAAGCTCCTACAATGAGCAGTTCTTC.

V and J are TRBV24-1 and TRBJ2-1, with 8 bases matching TRBD2. This CDR3 contains 15 residues. Germline trimming cut 0 bases from V and 8 bases from J; bases unmatched to any gene: 5. CDR1 and CDR2 from the germline V gene are KGHDR and SFDVKD. In DNA form, the CDR3 reads TGTGCCACCAGTGATTTGGGCGCGGGGGGCCATGAGCAGTTCTTC. Its protein product is CATSDLGAGGHEQFF.

This clone was detected ten times or more. The chain employs TRBV18 and TRBJ2-3; TRBD2 matches 7 bases. After removal of 3 bases from V and 5 bases from J, the junction contained 14 bases not matched to a gene. In germline, CDR1 is KGHSH, CDR2 LQKENI. The CDR3 covers 17 residues. CDR3 DNA: TGTGCCAGCTCACCTAGGACTAGTATTGTCAGTGGAGATACGCAGTATTTT. Translated: CASSPRTSIVSGDTQYF.

In its sample, this clone was seen once. The J gene is TRBJ1-2, the V gene TRBV5-1, with a possible D match to TRBD1 (6 bases). V lost 3 bases, J lost 7 bases, and 16 bases lay in between. The CDR3 covers 14 residues. Germline CDR1 is SGHRS and CDR2 is YFSETQ. The DNA of the CDR3 is TGCGCCAGCAGCTCAGGGGTTGTCGATAGTGGCTACACCTTC. Translation: CASSSGVVDSGYTF. Variable domain in full (rest from reference TRBV5-1 and TRBJ1-2): KAGVTQTPRYLIKTRGQQVTLSCSPISGHRSVSWYQQTPGQGLQFLFEYFSETQRNKGNFPGRFSGRQFSNSRSEMNVSTLELGDSALYLCASSSGVVDSGYTFGSGTRLTVV.

This clone was recorded at least ten times. V usage is TRBV30 and J usage is TRBJ1-4; D perhaps matches TRBD1 (5 bases). V was clipped by 1 base and J by 3 bases, with 12 bases between them. CDR1 and CDR2 from the germline V gene are GTSNPN and SVGIG (reference sequence). The CDR3 loop spans 15 amino acids. The CDR3 reads CAWSETVEPNEKLFF. CDR3 nucleotide sequence: TGTGCCTGGAGTGAGACAGTGGAACCTAATGAAAAACTGTTTTTT.

The rearrangement uses TRBV10-3 and TRBJ1-6; D not resolved. The germline V gene has CDR1 ENHRY and CDR2 SYGVKD. The CDR3 length is 12 residues. V gave up 4 bases and J gave up 7 bases, with 5 bases separating them. In DNA, the CDR3 is TGTGCCATCAGTGGTCAGAATTCACCCCTCCACTTT. This sequence encodes CAISGQNSPLHF.

The rearrangement links TRBV15 to TRBJ1-2, with D perhaps TRBD1 (6 bases). The V end was cut by 1 base, the J end by 4 bases, with 10 bases between. The CDR3 contains 14 residues. From germline, CDR1 is LNHNV and CDR2 YYDKDF (reference sequence). CDR3 nucleotides: TGTGCCACCAGCAGAGGGGGGCAGGGCTATGGCTACACCTTC. Residues: CATSRGGQGYGYTF. Looking up the rest from reference TRBV15 and TRBJ1-2 gives the full variable domain: DAMVIQNPRYQVTQFGKPVTLSCSQTLNHNVMYWYQQKSSQAPKLLFHYYDKDFNNEADTPDNFQSRRPNTSFCFLDIRSPGLGDTAMYLCATSRGGQGYGYTFGSGTRLTVV.

This clone was recorded many times. The rearrangement links TRBV7-9 to TRBJ1-5; no firm D call. V dropped 1 base and J dropped 0 bases, with 7 bases sitting between them. The CDR3 consists of 15 residues. Germline V gives CDR1 SEHNR, CDR2 FQNEAQ (reference sequence). The CDR3 bases are TGTGCCAGCAGCTTAGGGGGTACTAGCAATCAGCCCCAGCATTTT. This gives the protein CASSLGGTSNQPQHF.

This clone was counted between two and nine times. This chain uses TRBV28 with TRBJ1-1; no clear D. The CDR3 is 12 amino acids. The V and J ends lost 5 bases and 9 bases respectively, with 13 bases between them. Germline V gene data show CDR1 as MDHEN and CDR2 as SYDVKM. The CDR3 sequence is CASSPPAGQAFF. The CDR3 nucleotides read TGTGCCAGCAGTCCTCCGGCAGGCCAAGCTTTCTTT.

The chain combines TRBV6-1 with TRBJ2-1; D not certain. From germline, CDR1 is MNHNS and CDR2 SASEGT. V gave up 8 bases and J gave up 4 bases, with 12 bases separating them. This CDR3 is 13 amino acids long. Here the CDR3 DNA reads TGTGCCAGCTTAAGCGTGAAGTACAATGAGCAGTTCTTC. Translating gives CASLSVKYNEQFF.

This clone was found a few times. J is TRBJ1-1 and V is TRBV6-5, with D uncertain. The V gene lost 6 bases and the J gene lost 6 bases, with 11 bases spanning the gap. There are 12 residues in the CDR3. The V gene's germline CDR1 is MNHEY and CDR2 SVGAGI. The CDR3 nucleotides read TGTGCCAGCAGCTACGACGGATCTGAAGCTTTCTTT. Translating gives CASSYDGSEAFF.

To note about this clone: An end of the junction does not agree with germline; a read error may underlie this. The gene calls are TRBV4-2 and TRBJ1-1, with D perhaps TRBD1 (5 bases). CDR3 size: 12 residues. Germline V CDR1 and CDR2: LGHNA, YNFKEQ. The CDR3 DNA is TGTGCCAGCAGCCAAGTAGGGACTGAAGCTTCCTTT. Its protein product is CASSQVGTEASF.